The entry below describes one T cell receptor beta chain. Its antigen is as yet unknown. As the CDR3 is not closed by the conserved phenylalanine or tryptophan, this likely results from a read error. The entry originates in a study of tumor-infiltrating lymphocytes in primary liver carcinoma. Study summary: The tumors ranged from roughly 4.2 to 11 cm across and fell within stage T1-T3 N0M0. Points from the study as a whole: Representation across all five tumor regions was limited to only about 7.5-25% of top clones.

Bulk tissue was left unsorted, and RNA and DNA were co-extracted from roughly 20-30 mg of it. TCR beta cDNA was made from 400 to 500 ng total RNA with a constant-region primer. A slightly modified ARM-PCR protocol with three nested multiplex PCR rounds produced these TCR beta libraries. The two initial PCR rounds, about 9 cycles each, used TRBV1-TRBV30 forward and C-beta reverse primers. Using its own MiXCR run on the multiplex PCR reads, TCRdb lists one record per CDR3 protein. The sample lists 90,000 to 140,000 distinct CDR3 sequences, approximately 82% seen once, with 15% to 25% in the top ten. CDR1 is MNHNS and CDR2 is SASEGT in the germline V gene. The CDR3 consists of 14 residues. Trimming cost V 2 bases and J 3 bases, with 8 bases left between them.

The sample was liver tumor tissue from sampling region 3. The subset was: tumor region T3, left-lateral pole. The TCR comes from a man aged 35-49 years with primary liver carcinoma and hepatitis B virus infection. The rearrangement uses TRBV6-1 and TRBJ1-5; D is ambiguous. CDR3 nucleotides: TGTGCCAGCAGTGAATTCGGGTCCAATCAGCCCCAGCATGTT. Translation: CASSEFGSNQPQHV.